Listed here are 29 T cell receptor beta chains from one sample, sequenced in a study of OX40 agonist ivuxolimab in advanced cancers. Sequenced by immunoSEQ multiplex PCR; TCRdb stores in-frame clones only, minus some. The sample lists some 69,000 clones, 90% seen once, with roughly a tenth in the top ten. The material was CD4+ or CD8+ T cells sorted from blood, obtained in a trial of the OX40 agonist ivuxolimab. The receptors stem from an adult with an advanced solid tumor such as melanoma, head and neck, liver or kidney cancer.

The chain uses TRBV4-2 and TRBJ2-1; D gene uncertain. V lost 4 bases and J lost 0, with 13 bases in between. Germline V gene data show CDR1 as LGHNA and CDR2 as YNFKEQ. The CDR3 has 16 residues. This chain's CDR3 is CASSLLKESSYNEQFF. The CDR3 bases are TGTGCCAGCAGCCTATTGAAGGAGAGCTCCTACAATGAGCAGTTCTTC.

This chain connects TRBV5-6 to TRBJ2-3; D not certain. V was clipped by 1 base and J by 5 bases, with 5 bases between them. From germline, CDR1 is SGHDT and CDR2 YYEEEE. The CDR3 is 12 amino acids. The CDR3 DNA is TGTGCCAGCAGCTTGAGTATAGATACGCAGTATTTT. It specifies CASSLSIDTQYF.

The gene calls are TRBV6-6 and TRBJ2-3; D unresolved. The CDR3 extends over 15 amino acids. CDR1 is MNHNY, CDR2 SVGAGI, per germline (reference sequence). Trimming cost V 6 bases and J 0 bases, with 13 bases left between them. The CDR3: CASSFYVTSTDTQYF. CDR3 nucleotides: TGTGCCAGCAGCTTTTACGTTACAAGCACAGATACGCAGTATTTT.

The chain combines TRBV19 with TRBJ1-2; D is unresolved. Looked up from germline, CDR1 is LNHDA and CDR2 is SQIVND (reference sequence). Trimming removed 3 bases from V and 2 bases from J, with 10 bases in between. There are 14 residues in the CDR3. The DNA of the CDR3 is TGTGCCAGTAGTATTTCCTACCGCAACTATGGCTACACCTTC. The encoded protein is CASSISYRNYGYTF.

This sequence joins TRBV6-1 and TRBJ1-2; 8 bases fit TRBD1. Trimming at V came to 6 bases and at J to 7 bases, leaving 13 bases not matched to a gene. The CDR3 covers 15 residues. The germline CDR1 and CDR2 sequences are MNHNS and SASEGT. CDR3 in amino acids: CASRTEVAGGSGYTF. The CDR3 DNA reads as TGTGCCAGCAGAACCGAAGTAGCAGGGGGCAGTGGCTACACCTTC.

The genes are TRBV10-3 and TRBJ2-1; D not resolved. This CDR3 has 14 amino acids. Trimming pared 4 bases from V and 0 bases from J, leaving 7 bases between. From germline, CDR1 is ENHRY and CDR2 SYGVKD. The CDR3 bases are TGTGCCATCAGTGGCCAGAGCTCCTACAATGAGCAGTTCTTC. Translation: CAISGQSSYNEQFF.

The chain links TRBV11-2 to TRBJ2-3; TRBD2 agrees at 7 bases. After removal of 5 bases from V and 1 base from J, the junction contained 18 bases not matched to a gene. The length of the CDR3 is 19 residues. CDR1 is SGHAT and CDR2 is FQNNGV in the germline V gene. The CDR3 DNA reads TGTGCCAGCAGCCCCCGGGGTCGAGTGGGAGGGCCAGGCACAGATACGCAGTATTTT. Encoded protein: CASSPRGRVGGPGTDTQYF. Variable domain in full (rest from reference TRBV11-2 and TRBJ2-3): EAGVAQSPRYKIIEKRQSVAFWCNPISGHATLYWYQQILGQGPKLLIQFQNNGVVDDSQLPKDRFSAERLKGVDSTLKIQPAKLEDSAVYLCASSPRGRVGGPGTDTQYFGPGTRLTVL.

This clone was picked up one time. The chain recombines TRBV11-3 with TRBJ2-7; TRBD1 aligns across 7 bases. The junction had 5 bases not matched to a gene; V was cut back by 5 bases and J by 4 bases. The CDR3 is 13 amino acids. In germline, CDR1 is SGHNT, CDR2 YENEEA. The CDR3 spells CASSTGQSYEQYF. The CDR3 nucleotides read TGTGCCAGCAGCACGGGACAGAGTTACGAGCAGTACTTC.

V gene TRBV4-3 combines with J gene TRBJ2-7; unclear D gene. CDR3 size: 14 residues. Trimming left V 0 bases short and J 3 bases short, with 9 bases between. The germline gives CDR1 LGHNA, CDR2 YSLEER. CDR3 sequence: CASSQEVSLYEQYF. In DNA form, the CDR3 reads TGCGCCAGCAGCCAAGAAGTTTCCCTCTACGAGCAGTACTTC.

This clone was counted between two and nine times. The genes are TRBV6-5 and TRBJ2-1; 8 positions match TRBD2. This CDR3 is built from 14 residues. With V trimmed by 8 bases and J by 9 bases, 12 bases remained unmatched. Germline V gene data show CDR1 as MNHEY and CDR2 as SVGAGI. The CDR3 region has the DNA TGTGCCAGCGTCGGGTCCAGCGGGAGTAGTGAGCAGTTCTTC. Translation gives CASVGSSGSSEQFF.

This chain connects TRBV19 to TRBJ1-1, with D perhaps matching TRBD1 (5 bases). CDR1 and CDR2 (germline): LNHDA, SQIVND (reference sequence). V lost 5 bases and J lost 4, with 8 bases in between. CDR3 length: 12 amino acids. The chain's CDR3 is CASSRQSTEAFF. CDR3 coding DNA: TGTGCCAGTAGTCGACAGAGCACTGAAGCTTTCTTT.

This sequence joins TRBV5-1 and TRBJ1-4; D is unclear. The CDR3 runs to 14 residues. Germline CDR1 reads SGHRS; CDR2 reads YFSETQ. Trimming removed 0 bases from V and 0 bases from J, with 3 bases in between. CDR3 sequence (DNA): TGCGCCAGCAGCTTGGAGTCAACTAATGAAAAACTGTTTTTT. Translating gives CASSLESTNEKLFF. Based on the CDR3 plus reference TRBV5-1 and TRBJ1-4, the full variable domain is KAGVTQTPRYLIKTRGQQVTLSCSPISGHRSVSWYQQTPGQGLQFLFEYFSETQRNKGNFPGRFSGRQFSNSRSEMNVSTLELGDSALYLCASSLESTNEKLFFGSGTQLSVL.

The chain joins TRBV18 to TRBJ2-2; D is unclear. V was clipped by 2 bases and J by 0 bases, with 4 bases between them. This CDR3 spans 14 amino acids. CDR1 is KGHSH and CDR2 is LQKENI in the germline V gene. The CDR3: CASSPESNTGELFF. The CDR3 region has the DNA TGTGCCAGCTCACCAGAATCGAACACCGGGGAGCTGTTTTTT.

The chain combines TRBV19 with TRBJ1-2; D is ambiguous. Germline V CDR1 and CDR2: LNHDA, SQIVND (reference sequence). The CDR3 runs to 14 residues. Deletions cut 3 bases from V and 4 bases from J, with 12 bases between. Here the CDR3 reads CASSIRESSYGYTF. Written as DNA, the CDR3 is TGTGCCAGTAGTATCCGGGAGTCTAGCTATGGCTACACCTTC.

V is TRBV5-1 and J is TRBJ2-2; 13 bases fit TRBD2. J gave up 0 bases and V 4 bases, and 6 bases lay outside the gene matches. This CDR3 is 18 amino acids long. Germline V gives CDR1 SGHRS, CDR2 YFSETQ. CDR3 sequence: CASSKTSGRPTNTGELFF. CDR3 bases: TGCGCCAGCAGCAAGACTAGCGGGAGGCCAACGAACACCGGGGAGCTGTTTTTT. The variable domain in full, completed from reference TRBV5-1 and TRBJ2-2, reads KAGVTQTPRYLIKTRGQQVTLSCSPISGHRSVSWYQQTPGQGLQFLFEYFSETQRNKGNFPGRFSGRQFSNSRSEMNVSTLELGDSALYLCASSKTSGRPTNTGELFFGEGSRLTVL.

This chain's CDR3 is CASSYSRDFFGYTF. CDR3 DNA sequence: TGTGCCAGCAGTTACTCTAGGGATTTTTTTGGCTACACCTTC. This chain connects TRBV6-5 to TRBJ1-2; D unresolved. The germline V gene encodes CDR1 MNHEY and CDR2 SVGAGI. V was clipped by 0 bases and J by 7 bases, with 12 bases between them. This CDR3 spans 14 amino acids.

The chain uses TRBV6-6 and TRBJ1-3; D is unclear. CDR3 length: 15 residues. CDR1 is MNHNY and CDR2 is SVGAGI in the germline V gene (reference sequence). V lost 6 bases and J 1 base, leaving 13 bases between the germline ends. The CDR3 region has the DNA TGTGCCAGCAGACCCAACCCGGGGTCTGGAAACACCATATATTTT. Its protein is CASRPNPGSGNTIYF.

The genes are TRBV9 and TRBJ2-1, with 14 bases that match TRBD2. This CDR3 region has 16 residues. Germline assignment: CDR1 SGDLS and CDR2 YYNGEE. Germline trimming cut 4 bases from V and 8 bases from J; bases unmatched to any gene: 8. The CDR3: CASSPGTSGSFDEQFF. The CDR3, as DNA: TGTGCCAGCAGCCCCGGGACTAGCGGGAGCTTCGATGAGCAGTTCTTC.

This chain links TRBV5-6 with TRBJ2-7; D remains ambiguous. Germline loops: CDR1 SGHDT, CDR2 YYEEEE. The CDR3 contains 12 residues. The V and J ends lost 0 bases and 2 bases respectively, with 3 bases between them. CDR3 region: CASSLGTYEQYF. The CDR3 coding sequence is TGTGCCAGCAGCTTGGGGACCTACGAGCAGTACTTC.

This clone was seen once. The V call is TRBV4-1, the J call TRBJ2-3; possible D gene TRBD2, 5 bases. Germline assignment: CDR1 MGHRA and CDR2 YSYEKL. The ends were cut back, 5 bases at V and 3 bases at J, with 15 bases in the middle. This CDR3 contains 15 residues. CDR3 in DNA: TGCGCCAGCAGCTACCGCGACGGGGTAACAGATACGCAGTATTTT. Protein sequence: CASSYRDGVTDTQYF.

The chain recombines TRBV7-6 with TRBJ2-3; 7 bases line up with TRBD2. The CDR3 covers 20 residues. Germline V CDR1 and CDR2: SGHVS, FNYEAQ. With V trimmed by 2 bases and J by 1 base, 18 bases remained unmatched. Here the CDR3 DNA reads TGTGCCAGCAGCTTAAATTGGGCCCCGGGGGGTGGTGATCGCACAGATACGCAGTATTTT. This sequence encodes CASSLNWAPGGGDRTDTQYF.

The CDR3 sequence is CASSLGYRGTDTQYF. As DNA, the CDR3 is TGTGCCAGCAGCTTAGGTTACCGGGGCACAGATACGCAGTATTTT. V and J are TRBV7-6 and TRBJ2-3, with D unresolved. The CDR3 sequence is 15 residues long. Trimming pared 1 base from V and 1 base from J, leaving 9 bases between. Germline assignment: CDR1 SGHVS and CDR2 FNYEAQ.

The chain carries TRBV5-1 and TRBJ1-2; D not resolved. V lost 4 bases and J lost 5, with 12 bases in between. The CDR3 totals 13 residues. Germline lookup yields CDR1 SGHRS and CDR2 YFSETQ. The CDR3 reads CASSPLGSYGYTF. As DNA, the CDR3 is TGCGCCAGCAGCCCGCTGGGCTCATATGGCTACACCTTC. The whole variable domain, remainder taken from reference TRBV5-1 and TRBJ1-2, is KAGVTQTPRYLIKTRGQQVTLSCSPISGHRSVSWYQQTPGQGLQFLFEYFSETQRNKGNFPGRFSGRQFSNSRSEMNVSTLELGDSALYLCASSPLGSYGYTFGSGTRLTVV.

The chain employs TRBV5-6 and TRBJ1-2, with D unresolved. The CDR3 covers 13 residues. Looked up from germline, CDR1 is SGHDT and CDR2 is YYEEEE. Trimming left V 2 bases short and J 5 bases short, with 10 bases between. The CDR3 is CASSLERTYGYTF. DNA of the CDR3: TGTGCCAGCAGCTTAGAACGGACTTATGGCTACACCTTC.

This rearrangement joins TRBV28 to TRBJ2-7; TRBD1 matches 7 bases. The CDR3 covers 13 residues. With 6 bases clipped from V and 3 bases from J, the junction kept 5 bases outside the gene matches. CDR1 is MDHEN, CDR2 SYDVKM, per germline. CDR3 sequence (DNA): TGTGCCAGCAGAACGGGACAGCACTACGAGCAGTACTTC. This sequence encodes CASRTGQHYEQYF.

The chain carries TRBV6-6 and TRBJ1-2; D possibly corresponds to TRBD1 (6 bases). V lost 6 bases and J 4 bases, leaving 12 bases between the germline ends. The germline CDR1 and CDR2 sequences are MNHNY and SVGAGI (reference sequence). This CDR3 region has 13 residues. CDR3 DNA sequence: TGTGCCAGCAGGGGCGAAGGGGGCTATGGCTACACCTTC. Translated, it gives CASRGEGGYGYTF.

V gene TRBV7-3 combines with J gene TRBJ2-7, with D perhaps TRBD1 or TRBD2 (7 bases each). Trimming shortened V by 5 bases and J by 6 bases, and 20 bases separated the two germline ends. The CDR3 has 15 amino acids. Germline CDR1 reads SGHTA; CDR2 reads FQGTGA. The CDR3: CASSQGGSRGLEQYF. CDR3 bases: TGTGCCAGCAGCCAGGGGGGGAGTCGAGGACTCGAGCAGTACTTC.

This clone is a singleton in its sample. The V and J genes are TRBV6-5 and TRBJ2-7; maybe TRBD2 (6 bases). CDR1 and CDR2 (germline): MNHEY, SVGAGI. The V gene lost 5 bases and the J gene lost 4 bases, with 18 bases spanning the gap. The CDR3 is made up of 15 amino acids. The CDR3 spells CASSPGWDSAYEQYF. CDR3 coding DNA: TGTGCCAGCAGTCCCGGGTGGGACTCCGCATACGAGCAGTACTTC.

The chain couples TRBV19 to TRBJ1-1; D uncertain. The CDR3 extends over 14 amino acids. Per germline, CDR1 LNHDA and CDR2 SQIVND (reference sequence). The V end lost 5 bases, the J end lost 0 bases, and 10 bases lay between the germline ends. CDR3 region: CASSVQTLNTEAFF. The CDR3 DNA reads as TGTGCCAGTAGTGTCCAGACGCTGAACACTGAAGCTTTCTTT.